The following is a T cell receptor beta chain sequence with its context. As yet, its antigen is unknown. The data were taken from a study of CD4 T cells in relation to SARS-CoV-2 and coronaviruses. This CDR3 spans 16 amino acids. Germline V gene data show CDR1 as SGHVS and CDR2 as FQNEAQ. V dropped 5 bases and J dropped 3; count of bases not matched to a gene: 8. Data came from immunoSEQ multiplex PCR; TCRdb stores just in-frame clones and leaves some out. The data hold 15,000 to 20,000 clones, with roughly three quarters observed a single time. Before the COVID-19 pandemic, during about 2011-2019, CD4+ T cells were taken from unexposed donors. CD4+ T cells were isolated from the cells after nine to eleven days of culture.

V is TRBV7-8 and J is TRBJ2-7, with TRBD2 matching 12 bases. Specimen: CD4+ T cells from PBMCs, cultured in vitro. The TCR originated in a human donor in good health. The CDR3, as DNA: TGTGCCAGCAGCACCCGACTAGCGGGAGTGGACTACGAGCAGTACTTC. It translates to CASSTRLAGVDYEQYF.